The following is a T cell receptor (beta chain) sequence with its context. The data originate from a study of T cell clonotyping in hematopoietic cell transplantation. The sample's time point: recipient sample about 28 days before transplant, after cytoreduction. This CDR3 has 15 amino acids. CDR1 and CDR2 from the germline V gene are SEHNR and FQNEAQ (reference sequence). The junction had 5 bases not matched to a gene; V was cut back by 5 bases and J by 6 bases. Measured with immunoSEQ multiplex PCR; TCRdb has only the in-frame clones, and not every one. Of around 80,000 clones in the sample, around 96% were seen once.

Sequenced here: peripheral blood mononuclear cells, sampled before stem cell transplant. This clonotype was sampled from a woman between 45 and 60 years old with acute myeloid leukemia. Some clones in this sample may be carry-over from other donors' samples. The V gene is TRBV7-9, the J gene TRBJ2-2; the match to TRBD1 covers 11 bases. The CDR3 bases are TGTGCCAGCAGCCGGGACAGGGGGATGGCCGGGGAGCTGTTTTTT. Translation gives CASSRDRGMAGELFF.